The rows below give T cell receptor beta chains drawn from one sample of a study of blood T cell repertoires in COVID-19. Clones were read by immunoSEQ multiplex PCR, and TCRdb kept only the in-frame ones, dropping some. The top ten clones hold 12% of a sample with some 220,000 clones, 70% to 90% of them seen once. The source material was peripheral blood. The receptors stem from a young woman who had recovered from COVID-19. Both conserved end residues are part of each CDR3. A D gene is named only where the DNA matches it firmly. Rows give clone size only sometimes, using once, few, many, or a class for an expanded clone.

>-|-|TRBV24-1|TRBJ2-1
TGTGCCACCAGTGTCGAGCCCTACAATGAGCAGTTCTTC
CATSVEPYNEQFF
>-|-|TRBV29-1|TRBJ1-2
TGCAGCGTTGAAGTGCGGGGTAACTATGGCTACACCTTC
CSVEVRGNYGYTF
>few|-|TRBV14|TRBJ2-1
TGTGCCAGCAGCCTTCCCGGAGGATTTGAGCAGTTCTTC
CASSLPGGFEQFF
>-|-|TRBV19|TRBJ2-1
TGTGCCAGTAGTATGGCGTCTAGCTCTAATGAGCAGTTCTTC
CASSMASSSNEQFF
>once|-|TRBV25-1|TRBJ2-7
TGTGCCAGCAGTGCGAGGATCTCCTACGAGCAGTACTTC
CASSARISYEQYF
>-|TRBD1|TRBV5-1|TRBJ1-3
TGCGCCAGCAGCGAAGGGACAGCTGGAAACACCATATATTTT
CASSEGTAGNTIYF
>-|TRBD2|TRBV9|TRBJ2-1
TGTGCCAGCAGCCAAGGACTAGCGGAATACAATGAGCAGTTCTTC
CASSQGLAEYNEQFF
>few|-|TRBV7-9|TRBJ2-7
TGTGCCAGCAGCCACCCCGCTCGGGGAAGCTCCTACGAGCAGTACTTC
CASSHPARGSSYEQYF
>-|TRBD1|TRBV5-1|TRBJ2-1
TGCGCCAGCAGCTTGGTTCGGGGTATCGGACAGGGGACGAATGAGCAGTTCTTC
CASSLVRGIGQGTNEQFF
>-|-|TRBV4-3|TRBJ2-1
TGCGCCAGCAGCCAAGATAGTTCGCGGAATGAGCAGTTCTTC
CASSQDSSRNEQFF
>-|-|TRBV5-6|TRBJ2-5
TGTGCCAGCAGCAATTGGGCGGACACCTGGCGGCAAGAGACCCAGTACTTC
CASSNWADTWRQETQYF
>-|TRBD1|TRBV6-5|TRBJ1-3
TGTGCCAGCAGTTATCAGGGGGTCGGTGGAAACACCATATATTTT
CASSYQGVGGNTIYF
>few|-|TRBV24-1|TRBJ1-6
TGTGCCACCAGTTTGATTTCTAACCGTCGTAATTCACCCCTCCACTTT
CATSLISNRRNSPLHF
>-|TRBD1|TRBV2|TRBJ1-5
TGTGCCAGCAGTGAATATGGGGACAGGGACCATCAGCCCCAGCATTTT
CASSEYGDRDHQPQHF
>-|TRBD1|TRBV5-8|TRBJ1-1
TGTGCCAGCAGCTTCACAGGGGGTTTGAACACTGAAGCTTTCTTT
CASSFTGGLNTEAFF
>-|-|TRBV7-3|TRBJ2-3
TGTGCCAGCAGCCGAGGGTCCAGTAATACGCAGTATTTT
CASSRGSSNTQYF
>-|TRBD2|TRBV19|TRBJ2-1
TGTGCCAGTAGTAGAGCGGGAGTTGAGCAGTTCTTC
CASSRAGVEQFF
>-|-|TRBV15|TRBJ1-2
TGTGCCACCAGCAGACTGGACAGTAACTATGGCTACACCTTC
CATSRLDSNYGYTF
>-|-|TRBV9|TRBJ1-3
TGTGCCAGCAGCGTAGAACAGGGCGGGGGAAACACCATATATTTT
CASSVEQGGGNTIYF
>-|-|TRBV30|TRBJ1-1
TGTGCCTGGAGTTGGGTAGGGGATACTGAAGCTTTCTTT
CAWSWVGDTEAFF
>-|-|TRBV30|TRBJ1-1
TGTGCCTGGAGTGTGGCCGCGGGGAACACTGAAGCTTTCTTT
CAWSVAAGNTEAFF
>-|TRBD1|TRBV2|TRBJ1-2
TGTGCCAGCGAAACAGGGGGTCTCTATGGCTACACCTTC
CASETGGLYGYTF
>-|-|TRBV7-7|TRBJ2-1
TGTGCCAGCAGCTTAGACCCTACAGGTTACAATGAGCAGTTCTTC
CASSLDPTGYNEQFF
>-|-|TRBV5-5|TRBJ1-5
TGTGCCAGCAGCCGTGACAGCTTCAATCAGCCCCAGCATTTT
CASSRDSFNQPQHF
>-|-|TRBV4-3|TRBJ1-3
TGCGCCAGCAGCCAAGATCGGTACAGCTCTGGAAACACCATATATTTT
CASSQDRYSSGNTIYF
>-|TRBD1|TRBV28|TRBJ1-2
TGTGCCAGCAGTTTGGACAGGGGCACACCCTATGGCTACACCTTC
CASSLDRGTPYGYTF
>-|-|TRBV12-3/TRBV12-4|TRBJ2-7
TGTGCCAGCAGTTTTACAACCTACGAGCAGTACTTC
CASSFTTYEQYF
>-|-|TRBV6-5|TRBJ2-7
TGTGCCAGCAGTTCCCCGCTTACTCCAGGGGCAAACGAGCAGTACTTC
CASSSPLTPGANEQYF
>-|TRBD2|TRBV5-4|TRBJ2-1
TGTGCCGGCTTACTAGCGGGAGGTGAGCAGTTCTTC
CAGLLAGGEQFF
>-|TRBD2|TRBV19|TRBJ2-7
TGTGCCAGTAGTTTCGGACTAGCGAAACCCAAGGGAGAGCAGTACTTC
CASSFGLAKPKGEQYF
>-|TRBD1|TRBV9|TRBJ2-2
TGTGCCAGCAGCAAGGACAGGGCTGGGACCGGGGAGCTGTTTTTT
CASSKDRAGTGELFF
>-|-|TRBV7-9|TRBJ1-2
TGTGCCAGCAGCTTAGCGCAGTCCGATCCCCAGGCGTATGGCTACACCTTC
CASSLAQSDPQAYGYTF
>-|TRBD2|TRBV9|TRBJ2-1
TGTGCCAGCAGCGTAGTCGGAGCGGGAGGGAACTACAATGAGCAGTTCTTC
CASSVVGAGGNYNEQFF
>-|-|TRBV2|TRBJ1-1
TGTGCCAGCTTGACAAGGGCGGGTTACACTGAAGCTTTCTTT
CASLTRAGYTEAFF
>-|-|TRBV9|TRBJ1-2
TGTGCCAGCAGCTTGACGACAGGAGACTCCAACTATGGCTACACCTTC
CASSLTTGDSNYGYTF
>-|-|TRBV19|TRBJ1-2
TGTGCCAGTAGTATGGCTGACAGAAACTATGGCTACACCTTC
CASSMADRNYGYTF
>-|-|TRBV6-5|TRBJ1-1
TGTGCCAGCAGATACGGGACGGGAGGAAGAACTGAAGCTTTCTTT
CASRYGTGGRTEAFF
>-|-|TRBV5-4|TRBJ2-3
TGTGCCAGCAGCTTTGGGACTGGGCGCACAGATACGCAGTATTTT
CASSFGTGRTDTQYF
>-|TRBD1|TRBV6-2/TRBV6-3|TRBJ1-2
TGTGCCAGCAGTTACTTCAAGGGGGCCGGCATCTATGGCTACACCTTC
CASSYFKGAGIYGYTF
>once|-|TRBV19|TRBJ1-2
TGTGCCAGTAGTATTTCCGGGAGAGCTACTTGGTATGGCTACACCTTC
CASSISGRATWYGYTF
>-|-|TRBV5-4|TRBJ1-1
TGTGCCAGCAGCTTTAGCGGCACTGAAGCTTTCTTT
CASSFSGTEAFF
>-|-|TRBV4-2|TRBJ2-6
TGTGCCAGCAGCCAAGTAGCGAGCTCTGGGGCCAACGTCCTGACTTTC
CASSQVASSGANVLTF